A single sample gave rise to the 20 T cell receptor beta chains below, sequenced in a study of beta chain features in type 1 diabetes. As every portion of the isolated RNA was reverse transcribed, the sequencing read expressed TCRB transcripts. The assay was immunoSEQ multiplex PCR, and TCRdb's table has in-frame clones only and misses some. This table holds 250,000 to 350,000 clones, approximately 10% found once. Sequencing was done on a sample of naive CD4+ T cells from blood. These TCRs come from a woman aged 30 to 39 in good health.

This clone was detected only a few times. This chain connects TRBV5-1 to TRBJ1-1, with D possibly being TRBD1 (5 bases). V dropped 5 bases and J dropped 4 bases, with 15 bases sitting between them. Germline CDR1 SGHRS, CDR2 YFSETQ. The CDR3 is 14 amino acids. The CDR3 loop is CASSGNGGSTEAFF. The CDR3 region has the DNA TGCGCCAGCAGTGGAAACGGGGGGAGCACTGAAGCTTTCTTT.

This clone was recorded only once. The J gene is TRBJ2-1, the V gene TRBV11-3, with 11 bases aligning to TRBD2. V was pared by 3 bases and J by 3 bases, with 1 base of the junction left unmatched. Germline assignment: CDR1 SGHNT and CDR2 YENEEA. CDR3 length: 15 residues. CDR3 DNA sequence: TGTGCCAGCAGCTTCGGGACTAGCGGCTACAATGAGCAGTTCTTC. Protein product: CASSFGTSGYNEQFF.

This chain uses TRBV6-6 with TRBJ2-3; 8 bases are shared with TRBD2. The J segment lost 3 bases and the V segment lost 6 bases, leaving 8 bases of the junction unmatched. Germline CDR1 reads MNHNY; CDR2 reads SVGAGI (reference sequence). The CDR3 length is 15 residues. The CDR3 DNA reads as TGTGCCAGCAGCGACATCCTAGCGGGTACAGATACGCAGTATTTT. As protein: CASSDILAGTDTQYF.

The CDR3 sequence: CASSPQGLAGGREQFF. CDR3 nucleotides: TGTGCCAGCTCACCACAGGGACTAGCGGGAGGGCGTGAGCAGTTCTTC. V usage is TRBV18 and J usage is TRBJ2-1; 16 bases agree with TRBD2. Germline values: CDR1 KGHSH, CDR2 LQKENI. The V and J ends lost 1 base and 9 bases, in that order; junction bases with no gene match: 3. This CDR3 comprises 16 residues.

The V gene is TRBV6-6, the J gene TRBJ2-2; D not certain. The CDR3 covers 14 residues. Germline V gene data show CDR1 as MNHNY and CDR2 as SVGAGI (reference sequence). With 2 bases removed from V and 6 bases from J, the gap between germline ends came to 10 bases. CDR3 nucleotides: TGTGCCAGCAGTTACCCTAGTTCGGCCGGGGAGCTGTTTTTT. The encoded protein is CASSYPSSAGELFF.

The chain couples TRBV7-2 to TRBJ1-3; D gene ambiguous. V lost 7 bases, J lost 4 bases, and 11 bases lay in between. Germline assignment: CDR1 SGHTA and CDR2 FQGNSA. The CDR3 sequence is 13 residues long. The CDR3, as DNA: TGTGCCAGCACCCTAGAGGAAGGAAACACCATATATTTT. This codes for CASTLEEGNTIYF.

This clone was found a few times. The chain combines TRBV19 with TRBJ2-7; maybe TRBD1 (6 bases). CDR1 and CDR2 from the germline V gene are LNHDA and SQIVND (reference sequence). The V and J ends lost 3 bases and 4 bases respectively, with 13 bases between them. The CDR3 loop spans 14 amino acids. The CDR3 loop is CASSITGHPYEQYF. CDR3 sequence (DNA): TGTGCCAGTAGTATTACAGGGCATCCTTACGAGCAGTACTTC.

The chain carries TRBV11-2 and TRBJ2-5, with TRBD2 matching over 10 bases. The CDR3 is made up of 16 amino acids. Germline values: CDR1 SGHAT, CDR2 FQNNGV. V shed 2 bases, J shed 1 base, and the junction held 4 bases outside the gene matches. The CDR3 is CASSLLAGALQETQYF. Written as DNA, the CDR3 is TGTGCCAGCAGCTTACTAGCGGGGGCTCTCCAAGAGACCCAGTACTTC.

This chain uses TRBV29-1 with TRBJ2-3; 8 nucleotides agree with TRBD2. Looked up from germline, CDR1 is SQVTM and CDR2 is ANQGSEA. The V segment lost 3 bases and the J segment 2 bases; nucleotides outside the gene matches: 1. This CDR3 spans 13 amino acids. This chain's CDR3 is CSVDGRDTDTQYF. CDR3 DNA sequence: TGCAGCGTTGACGGGAGGGACACAGATACGCAGTATTTT.

This clone was observed a few times. The rearrangement uses TRBV30 and TRBJ1-4, with D possibly TRBD1 on 5 matching bases. Trimming removed 4 bases from V and 8 bases from J, with 8 bases in between. The CDR3 consists of 11 residues. Germline loops: CDR1 GTSNPN, CDR2 SVGIG (reference sequence). The CDR3 bases are TGTGCCTGGATGGGGGGGGAAAAACTGTTTTTT. This encodes CAWMGGEKLFF.

The rearrangement joins TRBV7-2 to TRBJ2-3; 7 bases are shared with TRBD1. The CDR3 covers 14 residues. V was clipped by 5 bases and J by 2 bases; unmatched bases: 4. Germline assignment: CDR1 SGHTA and CDR2 FQGNSA. As DNA, the CDR3 is TGTGCCAGCAGCCCAGGGGGTTTCACAGATACGCAGTATTTT. Protein: CASSPGGFTDTQYF.

The chain links TRBV29-1 to TRBJ1-2; 10 nucleotides match TRBD1. Germline lookup yields CDR1 SQVTM and CDR2 ANQGSEA. The CDR3 has 13 amino acids. The V and J ends lost 6 bases and 8 bases, in that order; junction bases with no gene match: 9. CDR3 DNA: TGCAGCGTACAGAGGAGGGACAGGGGAGGCTACACCTTC. Encoded protein: CSVQRRDRGGYTF.

The J gene is TRBJ2-5, the V gene TRBV28, with D perhaps TRBD1 (5 bases). The CDR3 is 14 residues long. The V end was cut by 7 bases, the J end by 5 bases, with 17 bases between. Germline V gives CDR1 MDHEN, CDR2 SYDVKM. The DNA of the CDR3 is TGTGCCAGCACCGACACCCAGGGCACGGAGACCCAGTACTTC. This encodes CASTDTQGTETQYF.

A few counts support this clone. The rearrangement uses TRBV19 and TRBJ2-1, with 7 bases matching TRBD2. V shed 6 bases and J 4 bases; nucleotides not matched to a gene: 3. There are 13 residues in the CDR3. The germline gives CDR1 LNHDA, CDR2 SQIVND (reference sequence). DNA of the CDR3: TGTGCCAGTAGCGGGAGGTCATACAATGAGCAGTTCTTC. Residues: CASSGRSYNEQFF.

In this sample, this clone turned up a few times. The chain is built from TRBV6-6 and TRBJ2-3; 11 bases are shared with TRBD2. Germline V CDR1 and CDR2: MNHNY, SVGAGI (reference sequence). This CDR3 is built from 16 residues. Germline trimming cut 5 bases from V and 0 bases from J; bases unmatched to any gene: 4. In nucleotides, the CDR3 is TGTGCCAGCAGTCACCGACTAGCGGGAAGCACAGATACGCAGTATTTT. This gives the protein CASSHRLAGSTDTQYF.

The chain uses TRBV4-1 and TRBJ2-5; maybe TRBD1 (6 bases). Germline loops: CDR1 MGHRA, CDR2 YSYEKL. The CDR3 totals 17 residues. Between the trimmed V and J ends, which lost 1 base and 0 bases, there was a span of 15 bases. DNA for the CDR3: TGCGCCAGCAGCCAAGGGACAGCCTCGGGGTACCAAGAGACCCAGTACTTC. Translated: CASSQGTASGYQETQYF.

The CDR3 DNA sequence: TGTGCCAGCTCCCCCGGGACAGCTGAAAAACTGTTTTTT. Encoded protein: CASSPGTAEKLFF. This chain connects TRBV18 to TRBJ1-4; 7 positions agree with TRBD1. With 6 bases clipped from V and 7 bases from J, the junction kept 5 bases outside the gene matches. The CDR3 is 13 amino acids. The germline gives CDR1 KGHSH, CDR2 LQKENI. The variable domain in full, with the rest retrieved from reference TRBV18 and TRBJ1-4, is NAGVMQNPRHLVRRRGQEARLRCSPMKGHSHVYWYRQLPEEGLKFMVYLQKENIIDESGMPKERFSAEFPKEGPSILRIQQVVRGDSAAYFCASSPGTAEKLFFGSGTQLSVL.

This chain links TRBV18 with TRBJ2-1; 15 bases are shared with TRBD2. CDR1 is KGHSH and CDR2 is LQKENI in the germline V gene. The ends lost 6 bases at V and 6 bases at J; junction bases unmatched: 6. The CDR3 has 16 residues. The CDR3 region has the DNA TGTGCCAGCTCCACCGCGGGACTAGCGGGAGGCAATGAGCAGTTCTTC. The encoded protein is CASSTAGLAGGNEQFF.

This clone was counted a few times. The chain has TRBV4-2 and TRBJ1-3; 7 bases match TRBD1. The CDR3 has 17 amino acids. Germline CDR1 LGHNA, CDR2 YNFKEQ. Trimming at V came to 0 bases and at J to 2 bases, leaving 7 bases not matched to a gene. The CDR3 protein is CASSQDQGVSTGNTIYF. CDR3 DNA: TGTGCCAGCAGCCAAGATCAGGGGGTTTCAACTGGAAACACCATATATTTT.

This clone was recorded a few times. The chain has TRBV30 and TRBJ2-7; 9 bases align to TRBD2. Trimming cost V 4 bases and J 2 bases; bases outside gene matches: 6. The CDR3 spans 14 residues. Germline CDR1 and CDR2: GTSNPN and SVGIG (reference sequence). In DNA, the CDR3 is TGTGCCTGGACCCCACTAGCGGGTCCCTACGAGCAGTACTTC. Encoded protein: CAWTPLAGPYEQYF.